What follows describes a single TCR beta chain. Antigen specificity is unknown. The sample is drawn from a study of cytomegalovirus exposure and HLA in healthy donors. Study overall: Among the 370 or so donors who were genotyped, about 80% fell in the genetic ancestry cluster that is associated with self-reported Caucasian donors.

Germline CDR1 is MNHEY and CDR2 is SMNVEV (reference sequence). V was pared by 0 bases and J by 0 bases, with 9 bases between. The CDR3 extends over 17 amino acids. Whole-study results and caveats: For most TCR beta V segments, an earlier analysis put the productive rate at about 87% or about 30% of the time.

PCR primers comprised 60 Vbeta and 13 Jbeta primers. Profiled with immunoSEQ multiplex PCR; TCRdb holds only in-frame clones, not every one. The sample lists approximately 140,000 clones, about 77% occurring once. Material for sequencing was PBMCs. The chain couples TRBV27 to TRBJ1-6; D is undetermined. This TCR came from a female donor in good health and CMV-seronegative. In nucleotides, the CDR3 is TGTGCCAGCAGTTTATCCCCCCTAGGCTCCTATAATTCACCCCTCCACTTT. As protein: CASSLSPLGSYNSPLHF.